One sample yielded the 14 T cell receptor beta chains listed below, sequenced in a study of T cell changes during pregnancy in multiple sclerosis. Sequenced by immunoSEQ multiplex PCR; TCRdb stores in-frame clones only, minus some. The data show over 75,000 clones, with approximately 92% seen just once and around 2.7% held by the top ten. Sequenced here: peripheral blood, sampled in the first trimester of pregnancy. These receptors were collected from a female donor with multiple sclerosis, enrolled in a pregnancy study.

The genes are TRBV7-9 and TRBJ2-3; 8 positions agree with TRBD1. Germline CDR1 SEHNR, CDR2 FQNEAQ (reference sequence). CDR3 length equals 17 residues. The junction had 10 bases not matched to a gene; V was cut back by 4 bases and J by 1 base. The CDR3 spells CASSSYPGGVGTDTQYF. The CDR3 bases are TGTGCCAGCAGCTCCTACCCAGGGGGCGTGGGCACAGATACGCAGTATTTT.

The genes are TRBV19 and TRBJ1-3; D perhaps matches TRBD1 (6 bases). The CDR3 contains 14 residues. Between the trimmed V and J ends, which lost 7 bases and 8 bases, there was a span of 18 bases. The germline V gene encodes CDR1 LNHDA and CDR2 SQIVND (reference sequence). The chain's CDR3 is CASILTGYRDTIYF. The CDR3 bases are TGTGCCAGTATCCTCACCGGGTACAGGGACACCATATATTTT. The whole variable domain, remainder taken from reference TRBV19 and TRBJ1-3, is DGGITQSPKYLFRKEGQNVTLSCEQNLNHDAMYWYRQDPGQGLRLIYYSQIVNDFQKGDIAEGYSVSREKKESFPLTVTSAQKNPTAFYLCASILTGYRDTIYFGEGSWLTVV.

The rearrangement links TRBV2 to TRBJ2-1; 10 bases fit TRBD1. The CDR3 extends over 15 amino acids. After removal of 10 bases from V and 7 bases from J, the junction contained 13 bases not matched to a gene. Germline assignment: CDR1 SNHLY and CDR2 FYNNEI. The CDR3 nucleotides are TGTGCCACCTTGGCCCAGACAGGGGGCTTAAATGAGCAGTTCTTC. This encodes CATLAQTGGLNEQFF.

The chain links TRBV4-3 to TRBJ2-1, with a possible D match to TRBD2 (6 bases). V lost 0 bases and J lost 3, with 12 bases in between. There are 16 residues in the CDR3. Germline lookup yields CDR1 LGHNA and CDR2 YSLEER. The chain's CDR3 is CASSQDRSGFYNEQFF. DNA of the CDR3: TGCGCCAGCAGCCAAGATAGGAGCGGGTTCTACAATGAGCAGTTCTTC.

This chain uses TRBV6-1 with TRBJ1-1; D gene unclear. This CDR3 spans 15 amino acids. CDR1 and CDR2 (germline): MNHNS, SASEGT. V dropped 5 bases and J dropped 0 bases, with 13 bases sitting between them. The CDR3 spells CASSNMGGMNTEAFF. The DNA of the CDR3 is TGTGCCAGCAGTAATATGGGAGGCATGAACACTGAAGCTTTCTTT.

The rearrangement joins TRBV13 to TRBJ2-7; D gene ambiguous. This CDR3 spans 12 amino acids. The V end was cut by 2 bases, the J end by 4 bases, with 6 bases between. Germline CDR1 PRHDT, CDR2 FYEKMQ (reference sequence). The DNA for the CDR3 is TGTGCCAGCAGCTTAAATCGGTACGAGCAGTACTTC. Its protein is CASSLNRYEQYF.

The V call is TRBV6-6, the J call TRBJ2-1; 7 positions match TRBD2. The CDR3 consists of 13 residues. With 6 bases clipped from V and 9 bases from J, the junction kept 8 bases outside the gene matches. CDR1 and CDR2 (germline): MNHNY, SVGAGI (reference sequence). The CDR3 coding sequence is TGTGCCAGCAGGAGCGGGGCCGGCGGTGAGCAGTTCTTC. It specifies CASRSGAGGEQFF.

The gene calls are TRBV2 and TRBJ2-2, with D unresolved. The CDR3 has 14 amino acids. V lost 4 bases to trimming and J lost 6 bases, with 12 bases between them. Germline assignment: CDR1 SNHLY and CDR2 FYNNEI. CDR3: CASSGMSRAGELFF. The DNA of the CDR3 is TGTGCCAGCAGTGGAATGTCTCGGGCCGGGGAGCTGTTTTTT.

The J gene is TRBJ2-3, the V gene TRBV19, with 9 bases fitting TRBD2. J lost 7 bases, V lost 5 bases, and 10 bases had no gene match. Germline values: CDR1 LNHDA, CDR2 SQIVND (reference sequence). The CDR3 totals 15 residues. CDR3 coding DNA: TGTGCCAGTAGTTTCCGGACTAGCGCCGCGTATACGCAGTATTTT. Residues: CASSFRTSAAYTQYF.

The chain uses TRBV2 and TRBJ2-5; D possibly corresponds to TRBD1 (5 bases). This CDR3 comprises 13 residues. From germline, CDR1 is SNHLY and CDR2 FYNNEI. Trimming pared 3 bases from V and 6 bases from J, leaving 11 bases between. The CDR3 coding sequence is TGTGCCAGCAGTGAGGGGCCATGGAAGACCCAGTACTTC. This translates into CASSEGPWKTQYF.

The genes are TRBV18 and TRBJ2-5, with 7 bases matching TRBD1. Germline trimming cut 3 bases from V and 5 bases from J; bases unmatched to any gene: 9. Germline V lookup: CDR1 KGHSH, CDR2 LQKENI. This CDR3 spans 15 amino acids. The CDR3 reads CASSPGSATGETQYF. The CDR3 DNA follows: TGTGCCAGCTCACCGGGGTCGGCGACAGGGGAGACCCAGTACTTC.

This chain uses TRBV29-1 with TRBJ2-3, with 8 bases fitting TRBD1. The CDR3 has 17 residues. J lost 0 bases, V lost 7 bases, and 15 bases had no gene match. CDR1 and CDR2 from the germline V gene are SQVTM and ANQGSEA. The CDR3 sequence: CSARGQAKTSSTDTQYF. The CDR3 region has the DNA TGCAGCGCCCGGGGACAGGCCAAAACCTCTAGCACAGATACGCAGTATTTT.

The V and J genes are TRBV27 and TRBJ2-1, with 9 positions matching TRBD1. Germline loops: CDR1 MNHEY, CDR2 SMNVEV (reference sequence). The trim removed 2 bases at V and 4 bases at J, leaving 3 bases unmatched. CDR3 length equals 15 residues. The chain's CDR3 is CASSLGTGPYNEQFF. CDR3 nucleotide sequence: TGTGCCAGCAGTTTAGGGACAGGGCCTTACAATGAGCAGTTCTTC.

The chain joins TRBV15 to TRBJ2-1; D gene unclear. From germline, CDR1 is LNHNV and CDR2 YYDKDF (reference sequence). The CDR3 spans 14 residues. The V end was cut by 0 bases, the J end by 3 bases, with 6 bases between. The CDR3 spells CATSRDSVYNEQFF. In DNA form, the CDR3 reads TGTGCCACCAGCAGAGATTCGGTCTACAATGAGCAGTTCTTC.